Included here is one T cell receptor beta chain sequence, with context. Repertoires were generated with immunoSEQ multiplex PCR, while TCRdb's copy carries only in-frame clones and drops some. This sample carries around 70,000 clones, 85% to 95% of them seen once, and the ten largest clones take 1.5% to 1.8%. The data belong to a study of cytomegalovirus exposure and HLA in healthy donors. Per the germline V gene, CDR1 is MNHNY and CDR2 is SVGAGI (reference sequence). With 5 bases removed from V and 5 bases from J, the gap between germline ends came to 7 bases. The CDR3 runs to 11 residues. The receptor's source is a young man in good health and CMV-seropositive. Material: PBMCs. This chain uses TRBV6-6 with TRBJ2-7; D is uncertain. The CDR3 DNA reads TGTGCCAGCAGTGCACTACACGAGCAGTACTTC. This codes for CASSALHEQYF.